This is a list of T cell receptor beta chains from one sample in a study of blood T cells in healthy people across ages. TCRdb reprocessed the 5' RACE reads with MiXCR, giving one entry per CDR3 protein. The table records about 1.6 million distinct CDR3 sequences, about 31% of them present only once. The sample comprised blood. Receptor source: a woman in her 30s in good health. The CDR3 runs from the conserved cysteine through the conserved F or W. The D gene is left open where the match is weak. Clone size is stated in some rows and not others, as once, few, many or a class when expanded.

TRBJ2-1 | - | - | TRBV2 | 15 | CASSEGRGVGNEQFF | TGTGCCAGCAGTGAAGGCAGGGGCGTTGGCAATGAGCAGTTCTTC
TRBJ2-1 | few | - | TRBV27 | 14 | CASSLVRSNNEQFF | TGTGCCAGCAGTTTAGTACGGTCCAACAATGAGCAGTTCTTC
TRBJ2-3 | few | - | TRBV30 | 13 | CAWSKGVEDTQYF | TGTGCCTGGAGTAAGGGGGTAGAAGATACGCAGTATTTT
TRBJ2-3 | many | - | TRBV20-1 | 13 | CSAGGFREDTQYF | TGCAGTGCAGGAGGGTTCCGGGAAGATACGCAGTATTTT
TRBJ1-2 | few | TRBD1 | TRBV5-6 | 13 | CASSLGSTGDYTF | TGTGCCAGCAGCTTGGGATCGACAGGGGACTACACCTTC
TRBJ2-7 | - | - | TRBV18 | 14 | CASSPRDSSTAAYF | TGTGCCAGCTCACCACGGGACTCATCTACGGCTGCGTACTTC
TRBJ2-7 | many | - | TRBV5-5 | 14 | CASSLEGRVNEQYF | TGTGCCAGCAGCTTGGAAGGCAGGGTCAACGAGCAGTACTTC
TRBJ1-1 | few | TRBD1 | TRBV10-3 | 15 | CAIRDRTGGNTEAFF | TGTGCCATCAGAGATCGGACAGGGGGCAACACTGAAGCTTTCTTT
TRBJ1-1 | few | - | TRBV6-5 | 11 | CASSYGAEAFF | TGTGCCAGCAGTTACGGGGCTGAAGCTTTCTTT
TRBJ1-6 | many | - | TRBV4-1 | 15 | CASSQVPGANSPLHF | TGCGCCAGCAGCCAAGTCCCCGGGGCTAATTCACCCCTCCACTTT
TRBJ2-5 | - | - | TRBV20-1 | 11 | CSANPTTFAYF | TGCAGTGCCAACCCAACCACATTCGCGTACTTC
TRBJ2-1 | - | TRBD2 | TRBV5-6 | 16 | CASSRGLAVSYNEQFF | TGTGCCAGCAGCCGGGGACTAGCGGTCTCCTACAATGAGCAGTTCTTC
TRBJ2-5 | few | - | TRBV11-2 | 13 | CASSPGPLKTQYF | TGTGCCAGCAGTCCGGGTCCTCTAAAGACCCAGTACTTC
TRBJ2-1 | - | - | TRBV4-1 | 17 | CASSQAPLGGSYNEQFF | TGCGCCAGCAGCCAAGCCCCACTGGGGGGATCCTACAATGAGCAGTTCTTC
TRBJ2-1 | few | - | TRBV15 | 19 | CATSQEGGGTILGPHEQFF | TGTGCCACCAGCCAAGAGGGGGGCGGGACAATTTTGGGGCCCCATGAGCAGTTCTTC